Following are 21 T cell receptor beta chains from one sample sequenced in a study of radiation and T cells in renal cell carcinoma. The protocol was immunoSEQ multiplex PCR, while the TCRdb copy is restricted to in-frame clones and leaves out a portion. The sample consists of around 100,000 clones, 84% of them appearing once. Described time point: blood 4 weeks post-SBRT, at nephrectomy. Specified treatment: 15 Gy SBRT to primary tumor, nephrectomy 4 weeks later. Material: blood, obtained from a patient whose treatment included radiotherapy and nephrectomy. These receptors were obtained from a man aged 55-75 years with renal cell carcinoma.

V gene TRBV6-5 combines with J gene TRBJ2-7; 7 positions agree with TRBD1. Germline CDR1 reads MNHEY; CDR2 reads SVGAGI. The CDR3 spans 14 residues. J lost 6 bases, V lost 10 bases, and 15 bases had no gene match. CDR3 bases: TGTGCCACTATCTCGGACAGGTATCGGCGCGAGCAGTACTTC. Translated, it gives CATISDRYRREQYF.

This clone has more than one count but fewer than ten. The genes are TRBV9 and TRBJ2-7, with 10 bases that match TRBD2. Germline V CDR1 and CDR2: SGDLS, YYNGEE. The CDR3 is made up of 14 amino acids. V was clipped by 2 bases and J by 6 bases; unmatched bases: 5. The CDR3: CASSVSSGSIEQYF. CDR3 DNA: TGTGCCAGCAGCGTCTCTAGCGGGAGTATCGAGCAGTACTTC.

This sequence joins TRBV2 and TRBJ2-3; D perhaps matches TRBD1 (5 bases). CDR1 and CDR2 from the germline V gene are SNHLY and FYNNEI. The V end lost 5 bases, the J end lost 4 bases, and 16 bases lay between the germline ends. The CDR3 totals 15 residues. The CDR3 bases are TGTGCCAGCAGTCAGGAATCAGGGTCGGCAGATACGCAGTATTTT. It is translated as CASSQESGSADTQYF. Complete variable domain (other parts from reference TRBV2 and TRBJ2-3): EPEVTQTPSHQVTQMGQEVILRCVPISNHLYFYWYRQILGQKVEFLVSFYNNEISEKSEIFDDQFSVERPDGSNFTLKIRSTKLEDSAMYFCASSQESGSADTQYFGPGTRLTVL.

The genes are TRBV5-1 and TRBJ2-7; the D gene could be TRBD1 or TRBD2 (5 bases each). The CDR3 has 18 amino acids. Germline CDR1 and CDR2: SGHRS and YFSETQ. V dropped 4 bases and J dropped 1 base, with 24 bases sitting between them. CDR3 protein: CASSPGRGTALGSYEQYF. For the CDR3, the DNA is TGCGCCAGCAGCCCCGGCCGAGGGACGGCCTTGGGGTCCTACGAGCAGTACTTC.

The chain has TRBV30 and TRBJ2-5, with 8 positions matching TRBD2. This CDR3 comprises 16 residues. Germline V gene lookup returns CDR1 GTSNPN and CDR2 SVGIG (reference sequence). V was pared by 4 bases and J by 4 bases, with 14 bases of the junction left unmatched. The CDR3 protein is CAWNPGASGPRETQYF. The CDR3, as DNA: TGTGCCTGGAATCCAGGGGCTAGCGGGCCCAGAGAGACCCAGTACTTC.

The J gene is TRBJ2-5, the V gene TRBV11-2, with D perhaps matching TRBD1 (5 bases). The CDR3 length is 16 residues. The germline V and J ends were trimmed by 7 bases and 4 bases, with 22 bases remaining between them. Germline loops: CDR1 SGHAT, CDR2 FQNNGV. In nucleotides, the CDR3 is TGTGCCAGCACCTTGGACCCGGACATGGATACAGAGACCCAGTACTTC. Its protein product is CASTLDPDMDTETQYF.

This chain connects TRBV7-7 to TRBJ2-1, with 11 bases lining up with TRBD2. CDR1 SSHAT and CDR2 FNYEAQ come from the germline V gene (reference sequence). Trimming at V came to 5 bases and at J to 5 bases, leaving 8 bases not matched to a gene. The CDR3 length is 16 residues. CDR3 DNA: TGTGCCAGCAGCAAGATACTAGCGGGAGCGGACAATGAGCAGTTCTTC. Amino acids: CASSKILAGADNEQFF.

V usage is TRBV4-1 and J usage is TRBJ2-7; D remains unclear. The V end was cut by 3 bases, the J end by 2 bases, with 11 bases between. The germline gives CDR1 MGHRA, CDR2 YSYEKL. This CDR3 has 14 amino acids. The CDR3 is CASSHNTAPYEQYF. CDR3 in DNA: TGCGCCAGCAGCCATAACACGGCCCCCTACGAGCAGTACTTC.

The genes are TRBV29-1 and TRBJ2-3; D may be TRBD2 (6 bases). Between the trimmed V and J ends, which lost 7 bases and 6 bases, there was a span of 17 bases. The CDR3 is made up of 13 amino acids. CDR1 SQVTM and CDR2 ANQGSEA come from the germline V gene. The CDR3 coding sequence is TGCAGCGCCTCAATGTTGGAGGGGGATACGCAGTATTTT. Its translation is CSASMLEGDTQYF.

This chain connects TRBV27 to TRBJ1-2; D is ambiguous. Trimming cost V 7 bases and J 3 bases, with 30 bases left between them. The CDR3 runs 19 residues. Germline-derived CDR1 and CDR2 are MNHEY and SMNVEV (reference sequence). CDR3 region: CASTPFGNTGSGSYYGYTF. The CDR3, as DNA: TGTGCCAGCACCCCCTTTGGGAACACCGGCAGCGGATCTTACTATGGCTACACCTTC.

The chain combines TRBV28 with TRBJ1-2, with 7 bases identical to TRBD1. This CDR3 has 16 residues. The V and J ends lost 6 bases and 1 base, in that order; junction bases with no gene match: 11. From germline, CDR1 is MDHEN and CDR2 SYDVKM. DNA for the CDR3: TGTGCCAGCAGACACCAGGGACAGCAGTATAACTATGGCTACACCTTC. Its translation is CASRHQGQQYNYGYTF.

This chain uses TRBV2 with TRBJ2-2; tentatively, D is TRBD1 (6 bases). CDR3 length: 13 residues. CDR1 and CDR2 from the germline V gene are SNHLY and FYNNEI. Trimming left V 5 bases short and J 5 bases short, with 9 bases between. The chain's CDR3 is CASSPTGTGELFF. CDR3 DNA: TGTGCCAGCAGTCCTACAGGGACCGGGGAGCTGTTTTTT.

The chain carries TRBV28 and TRBJ1-2; 8 nucleotides match TRBD1. After removal of 10 bases from V and 4 bases from J, the junction contained 8 bases not matched to a gene. In germline, CDR1 is MDHEN, CDR2 SYDVKM. The CDR3 runs to 13 residues. This CDR3 is CATCIQGGYGYTF. The DNA for the CDR3 is TGTGCCACCTGCATACAGGGGGGCTATGGCTACACCTTC.

The chain has TRBV14 and TRBJ2-1; 7 bases map to TRBD1. CDR3 length: 17 residues. Germline V CDR1 and CDR2: SGHDN, FVKESK. Trimming at V came to 5 bases and at J to 0 bases, leaving 10 bases not matched to a gene. CDR3 loop: CASSSRTGRSSYNEQFF. The CDR3 nucleotides read TGTGCCAGCAGCTCTCGGACAGGACGGAGCTCCTACAATGAGCAGTTCTTC.

The chain combines TRBV5-1 with TRBJ1-1; D might be TRBD1 (6 bases). The CDR3 is 11 amino acids. Germline assignment: CDR1 SGHRS and CDR2 YFSETQ. The ends were cut back, 7 bases at V and 5 bases at J, with 9 bases in the middle. The CDR3 loop is CASRQETEAFF. The CDR3 nucleotides read TGCGCCAGCCGACAGGAAACTGAAGCTTTCTTT.

The chain has TRBV10-2 and TRBJ2-7, with TRBD1 as a possible D gene (6 bases). Trimming took off 4 bases at V and 2 bases at J, with 9 bases between the two ends. Germline V gene sequence: CDR1 WSHSY, CDR2 SAAADI. This CDR3 region has 13 residues. The CDR3 DNA reads TGCGCCAGCAGTGTACAGGGAGCCTACGAGCAGTACTTC. Amino acids: CASSVQGAYEQYF.

This chain connects TRBV6-6 to TRBJ1-5; D is undetermined. Germline CDR1 MNHNY, CDR2 SVGAGI (reference sequence). CDR3 length: 14 residues. V dropped 5 bases and J dropped 1 base, with 9 bases sitting between them. CDR3 sequence (DNA): TGTGCCAGCAGTGTCTGGGAGAGCAATCAGCCCCAGCATTTT. Translated, it gives CASSVWESNQPQHF.

V gene TRBV29-1 combines with J gene TRBJ2-7; 7 bases line up with TRBD1. CDR3 length: 15 residues. Germline V gene sequence: CDR1 SQVTM, CDR2 ANQGSEA. Trimming took 0 bases from V and 0 from J; bases not matched to a gene: 5. CDR3: CSVEDQGQTSYEQYF. The CDR3 DNA sequence: TGCAGCGTTGAAGATCAGGGACAGACCTCCTACGAGCAGTACTTC.

CDR3 DNA: TGTGCCAGCAGCAGAGCGGGAGATAACAATGAGCAGTTCTTC. Residues: CASSRAGDNNEQFF. This rearrangement joins TRBV7-2 to TRBJ2-1; TRBD2 agrees at 8 bases. Per germline, CDR1 SGHTA and CDR2 FQGNSA. J was trimmed by 5 bases and V by 5 bases; bases with no gene match: 5. This CDR3 comprises 14 residues.

V gene TRBV9 combines with J gene TRBJ2-7; the match to TRBD1 covers 7 bases. The CDR3 sequence is 15 residues long. V gave up 3 bases and J gave up 2 bases; unmatched junction bases: 8. The germline V gene encodes CDR1 SGDLS and CDR2 YYNGEE. CDR3 sequence reads: CASSAGTVIAYEQYF. CDR3 nucleotides: TGTGCCAGCAGCGCAGGGACAGTCATCGCCTACGAGCAGTACTTC. Full variable domain (rest looked up from reference TRBV9 and TRBJ2-7): DSGVTQTPKHLITATGQRVTLRCSPRSGDLSVYWYQQSLDQGLQFLIQYYNGEERAKGNILERFSAQQFPDLHSELNLSSLELGDSALYFCASSAGTVIAYEQYFGPGTRLTVT.

The chain is built from TRBV19 and TRBJ2-7, with 7 nucleotides matching TRBD1. From germline, CDR1 is LNHDA and CDR2 SQIVND (reference sequence). Losses at the gene ends were 2 bases for V and 1 base for J; bases not matched to a gene: 5. This CDR3 has 15 residues. The CDR3 region has the DNA TGTGCCAGTAGTATAAGGGGACAGCCATCCTACGAGCAGTACTTC. Amino acids: CASSIRGQPSYEQYF.